This record looks at one TCR beta chain sequence and its context. This sample is drawn from a study of blood T cell repertoires in COVID-19. Study details: Spain, Italy and the United States supplied samples that represented acute and convalescent COVID-19. T cells, B-cell-depleted T cells, or PBMCs supplied cDNA or gDNA.

In germline, CDR1 is MGHRA, CDR2 YSYEKL. The CDR3 extends over 14 amino acids. The V gene lost 4 bases and the J gene lost 8 bases, with 14 bases spanning the gap. TCRdb's table, derived via immunoSEQ multiplex PCR, lists solely in-frame clones and lacks some. The sample has more than 400,000 clones; approximately 85% are singletons. Material: peripheral blood. The TCR originated in a human donor in a cohort sampled during active COVID-19. The rearrangement uses TRBV4-1 and TRBJ1-4, with D perhaps matching TRBD1 (5 bases). This CDR3 is CASSPYTGDEKLFF. Here the CDR3 DNA reads TGCGCCAGCAGCCCTTACACGGGGGACGAAAAACTGTTTTTT.